The sample holds a few counts of the clone carrying this TCR beta chain. Its antigen remains unidentified. Trimming removed 7 bases from V and 5 bases from J, with 12 bases in between. This CDR3 is built from 13 residues. The V gene's germline CDR1 is MNHEY and CDR2 SVGEGT. This sample stems from a study of CD8 T cells in ankylosing spondylitis. General study results and limits: A number of the motif variants had already been described in reactive arthritis synovial fluid and blood. The authors reported significant enrichment of disease-linked clones in matched ankylosing spondylitis synovial fluid. A TCR beta motif of fewer than ten highly homologous variants seemed to mark ankylosing spondylitis blood.

5'-RACE, quantitative and with molecular barcodes, yielded the TCR beta libraries. TCRdb reanalysed the 5' RACE reads using MiXCR and keeps one entry per CDR3 protein. The sample lists around 390,000 distinct CDR3 sequences, about 20% occurring once. The sequencing sample was made of blood, either unsorted or a sorted T cell fraction (not recorded which). The V gene is TRBV6-2 or TRBV6-3, the J gene TRBJ1-5; D ambiguous. The receptor comes from a male donor with ankylosing spondylitis. The CDR3 DNA follows: TGTGCCAGCACCCCGGGTAGTTATCAGCCCCAGCATTTT. It specifies CASTPGSYQPQHF.